This T cell receptor (beta chain) emerged from a study of blood T cells in healthy people across ages. The wider study: When template switching was applied, about one barcoded beta molecule was captured per two T cells.

Sample-barcoded 5' priming and a J-beta primer mix drove a second PCR of roughly 6 to 12 cycles. TCRdb reprocessed the 5' RACE reads with MiXCR, giving one entry per CDR3 protein. The sample lists 720,000 or so distinct CDR3 sequences, 35% to 50% occurring once. Sample: blood. This receptor was taken from a man at least 80 years old in good health.

The CDR3 DNA sequence: TGTGCCAGCAGCCAAAGCGGGACTAGCGGGAGTAATGAGCAGTTCTTC. Encoded protein: CASSQSGTSGSNEQFF. The chain employs TRBV4-2 and TRBJ2-1, with 14 bases that match TRBD2. The V gene's germline CDR1 is LGHNA and CDR2 YNFKEQ. The CDR3 has 16 residues. V lost 2 bases to trimming and J lost 7 bases; unmatched junction nucleotides: 4.